The source of this TCR beta chain is a study of cytomegalovirus exposure and HLA in healthy donors. Overall study findings and caveats: Accurate prediction of HLA-A and HLA-B alleles (for most subjects) was reportedly achieved from TCR beta sequences.

Researchers ran the PCR with 60 Vbeta and 13 Jbeta primers. Here immunoSEQ multiplex PCR was the method, and the copy in TCRdb shows in-frame clones only, minus some. The sample lists 94,000 or so clones, more than 65% occurring once. This clone came up once. What it binds is unknown. Germline V gives CDR1 SGHVS, CDR2 FQNEAQ. This CDR3 is built from 12 residues. The chain joins TRBV7-8 to TRBJ2-5; the D is unclear. The last part of the DNA fits TRBJ2-7 better; the J call may be wrong. The sequencing input was PBMCs. This clonotype was sampled from a man aged 55 to 70 in good health and CMV-seronegative. CDR3 amino acids: CASSLGEYEQYF. In DNA, the CDR3 is TGTGCCAGCAGCTTAGGAGAATACGAGCAGTACTTC.